What follows are 20 T cell receptor beta chains derived from one specimen sequenced in a study of CD8+ T cells in alopecia areata. RNA was isolated and reverse transcribed to cDNA, the sequencing template. Using immunoSEQ multiplex PCR, the repertoire was profiled, and TCRdb retains in-frame clones only, with some absent. The sample records 190,000 or so clones, about 60% being singletons. Treatment specified: oral pan-JAK inhibitor, 5-10 mg twice daily. Sequenced here: CD8+ T cells sorted from blood, sampled at week 24, from a patient treated with tofacitinib. Receptors originate from a human donor with alopecia areata.

This clone was counted a single time. The J gene is TRBJ2-1, the V gene TRBV5-6; 10 bases line up with TRBD1. V was pared by 4 bases and J by 8 bases, with 3 bases of the junction left unmatched. The V gene's germline CDR1 is SGHDT and CDR2 YYEEEE. This CDR3 region has 13 residues. The CDR3 here is CASSQGQGHEQFF. The CDR3 DNA follows: TGTGCCAGCAGCCAGGGACAGGGGCATGAGCAGTTCTTC.

This clone was seen a single time. The chain is built from TRBV6-1 and TRBJ1-2, with TRBD1 identical over 7 bases. Germline values: CDR1 MNHNS, CDR2 SASEGT. The CDR3 totals 18 residues. V dropped 1 base and J dropped 2; count of bases not matched to a gene: 13. The CDR3 DNA sequence: TGTGCCAGCAGTGAAGTCGAGGGGGCGCTTGATATGAACTATGGCTACACCTTC. Translating gives CASSEVEGALDMNYGYTF.

The chain has TRBV27 and TRBJ2-2; 10 nucleotides agree with TRBD1. The V gene end was trimmed by 1 base and the J gene end by 6 bases; junction bases not matched to a gene: 8. The CDR3 extends over 17 amino acids. In germline, CDR1 is MNHEY, CDR2 SMNVEV (reference sequence). CDR3 coding DNA: TGTGCCAGCAGTTTATGGCAGGGACAGGGGTTGTCCGGGGAGCTGTTTTTT. Translated, it gives CASSLWQGQGLSGELFF.

The chain is built from TRBV6-5 and TRBJ2-5; D remains unclear. Germline loops: CDR1 MNHEY, CDR2 SVGAGI. Trimming took off 10 bases at V and 0 bases at J, with 9 bases between the two ends. The CDR3 spans 12 residues. The CDR3 sequence: CATKTYQETQYF. DNA for the CDR3: TGTGCCACCAAAACGTACCAAGAGACCCAGTACTTC.

To note about this clone: An end of the junction does not agree with germline; a read error may underlie this. This rearrangement joins TRBV5-1 to TRBJ2-5; D not resolved. Germline V lookup: CDR1 SGHRS, CDR2 YFSETQ. CDR3 size: 12 residues. The CDR3 bases are TGTGCCAGCAGCTTGGGTCGGGAGACCCAGTACTTC. This codes for CASSLGRETQYF.

The CDR3 sequence: CASTTATDTQYF. DNA of the CDR3: TGTGCCAGCACCACAGCGACAGATACGCAGTATTTT. This chain joins TRBV13 and TRBJ2-3; D not certain. The CDR3 runs to 12 residues. The V gene lost 7 bases and the J gene lost 3 bases, with 8 bases spanning the gap. Looked up from germline, CDR1 is PRHDT and CDR2 is FYEKMQ (reference sequence).

The chain employs TRBV15 and TRBJ1-1, with D hard to call. Trimming took off 5 bases at V and 4 bases at J, with 11 bases between the two ends. The CDR3 is made up of 13 amino acids. Germline V CDR1 and CDR2: LNHNV, YYDKDF (reference sequence). The CDR3 nucleotides read TGTGCCACCAGCGTCCGGGTGTCCACTGAAGCTTTCTTT. Translation gives CATSVRVSTEAFF.

This clone came up a few times. The chain employs TRBV6-5 and TRBJ2-1; D is undetermined. The CDR3 consists of 12 residues. V was clipped by 6 bases and J by 8 bases, with 11 bases between them. Germline loops: CDR1 MNHEY, CDR2 SVGAGI. CDR3 coding DNA: TGTGCCAGCAGCGATGCTGGGGATGAGCAGTTCTTC. Protein: CASSDAGDEQFF.

V usage is TRBV29-1 and J usage is TRBJ2-1, with TRBD2 matching 12 bases. The trim removed 7 bases at V and 10 bases at J, leaving 5 bases unmatched. CDR1 is SQVTM, CDR2 ANQGSEA, per germline. CDR3 length: 12 residues. Here the CDR3 DNA reads TGCAGCGCCCCAGGACTAGCGGGGGAGCAGTTCTTC. Its translation is CSAPGLAGEQFF.

The chain uses TRBV7-9 and TRBJ1-4, with D possibly matching TRBD1 (5 bases). This CDR3 is built from 18 residues. The germline V and J ends were trimmed by 4 bases and 0 bases, with 18 bases remaining between them. Germline-derived CDR1 and CDR2 are SEHNR and FQNEAQ (reference sequence). CDR3 loop: CASSSWEEGRPTNEKLFF. Here the CDR3 DNA reads TGTGCCAGCAGCTCCTGGGAGGAGGGGAGGCCAACTAATGAAAAACTGTTTTTT.

The V gene is TRBV7-9, the J gene TRBJ2-1; a weak D match, TRBD1 (6 bases). Germline-derived CDR1 and CDR2 are SEHNR and FQNEAQ (reference sequence). The CDR3 runs to 15 residues. The V and J ends lost 4 bases and 0 bases respectively, with 10 bases between them. Written as DNA, the CDR3 is TGTGCCAGCAGCTCCAGGGGAAGCTCCTACAATGAGCAGTTCTTC. Protein sequence: CASSSRGSSYNEQFF. The entire variable domain, with the rest obtained from reference TRBV7-9 and TRBJ2-1, is as follows: DTGVSQNPRHKITKRGQNVTFRCDPISEHNRLYWYRQTLGQGPEFLTYFQNEAQLEKSRLLSDRFSAERPKGSFSTLEIQRTEQGDSAMYLCASSSRGSSYNEQFFGPGTRLTVL.

J is TRBJ1-1 and V is TRBV19; 12 bases are shared with TRBD1. Germline lookup yields CDR1 LNHDA and CDR2 SQIVND (reference sequence). This CDR3 has 15 amino acids. V trimming: 8 bases; J trimming: 3 bases; junction bases outside the gene matches: 7. This CDR3 is CASGDRGLEDTEAFF. The CDR3 DNA sequence: TGTGCCAGTGGGGACAGGGGGCTGGAGGACACTGAAGCTTTCTTT.

Note on this clone: At one boundary the junction diverges from the germline segment, which might be a read error. The sample carries other DNA sequences with the same CDR3. The J gene is TRBJ2-1, the V gene TRBV5-4; the D is unclear. CDR1 is SGHNT, CDR2 YYREEE, per germline (reference sequence). This CDR3 has 16 amino acids. The DNA of the CDR3 is TGTGCCAGCAGCCTACGCGAACAAGGCCTCTACAACGAGCAGTTCTTC. Protein product: CASSLREQGLYNEQFF. The variable domain in full, with the rest retrieved from reference TRBV5-4 and TRBJ2-1, is ETGVTQSPTHLIKTRGQQVTLRCSSQSGHNTVSWYQQALGQGPQFIFQYYREEENGRGNFPPRFSGLQFPNYSSELNVNALELDDSALYLCASSLREQGLYNEQFFGPGTRLTVL.

The V and J genes are TRBV7-9 and TRBJ1-6, with D possibly matching TRBD1 (5 bases). V lost 4 bases and J 5 bases, leaving 15 bases between the germline ends. Germline V CDR1 and CDR2: SEHNR, FQNEAQ (reference sequence). CDR3 length: 16 residues. The CDR3 DNA follows: TGTGCCAGCAGCTACCCGGCGGGACGGAATAATTCACCCCTCCACTTT. Translation gives CASSYPAGRNNSPLHF.

This clone was detected once. The rearrangement joins TRBV4-1 to TRBJ1-1, with a weak D call TRBD1 (6 bases). V was clipped by 1 base and J by 11 bases, with 11 bases between them. Per germline, CDR1 MGHRA and CDR2 YSYEKL. The CDR3 length is 12 residues. CDR3 sequence reads: CASSQGGGDAFF. The CDR3 nucleotides are TGCGCCAGCAGCCAAGGGGGGGGCGATGCTTTCTTT.

This rearrangement joins TRBV6-5 to TRBJ2-2; D possibly corresponds to TRBD2 (6 bases). Per the germline V gene, CDR1 is MNHEY and CDR2 is SVGAGI. This CDR3 region has 13 residues. Trimming cost V 4 bases and J 6 bases, with 9 bases left between them. Here the CDR3 DNA reads TGTGCCAGCAGTTGGGAGCGGGCCGGGGAGCTGTTTTTT. This sequence encodes CASSWERAGELFF.

The chain combines TRBV29-1 with TRBJ1-1; D is perhaps TRBD1 (6 bases). The CDR3 is 12 amino acids. Germline CDR1 SQVTM, CDR2 ANQGSEA. The V end lost 4 bases, the J end lost 1 base, and 7 bases lay between the germline ends. CDR3 sequence (DNA): TGCAGCGTTGGGGGGCCGAACACTGAAGCTTTCTTT. Its protein product is CSVGGPNTEAFF.

This clone has a handful of counts. The rearrangement links TRBV5-6 to TRBJ2-7; 11 positions match TRBD2. J was trimmed by 0 bases and V by 3 bases; bases with no gene match: 2. This CDR3 has 15 residues. The V gene's germline CDR1 is SGHDT and CDR2 YYEEEE. CDR3 protein: CASSWGTSGSYEQYF. The CDR3 nucleotides are TGTGCCAGCAGCTGGGGGACTAGCGGCTCCTACGAGCAGTACTTC.

V and J are TRBV30 and TRBJ1-3; D is unclear. CDR3 size: 12 residues. The V end was cut by 3 bases, the J end by 3 bases, with 6 bases between. The germline gives CDR1 GTSNPN, CDR2 SVGIG (reference sequence). CDR3 nucleotide sequence: TGTGCCTGGAGGTGGATTGGAAACACCATATATTTT. It encodes CAWRWIGNTIYF. Full variable domain (outside the CDR3, taken from reference TRBV30 and TRBJ1-3): SQTIHQWPATLVQPVGSPLSLECTVEGTSNPNLYWYRQAAGRGLQLLFYSVGIGQISSEVPQNLSASRPQDRQFILSSKKLLLSDSGFYLCAWRWIGNTIYFGEGSWLTVV.

The V and J genes are TRBV13 and TRBJ2-1; maybe TRBD1 (5 bases). The V end was cut by 5 bases, the J end by 5 bases, with 10 bases between. Germline CDR1 and CDR2: PRHDT and FYEKMQ (reference sequence). This CDR3 comprises 13 residues. CDR3 bases: TGTGCCAGCAGCGTGGACACTCACAATGAGCAGTTCTTC. Protein product: CASSVDTHNEQFF.